The 25 T cell receptor beta chains below come from one sample, sequenced in a study of blood T cells in healthy people across ages. Combining a sample-barcoded 5' primer with a J-beta primer mix, a second PCR ran for roughly 7 to 12 cycles. One entry per CDR3 protein results from TCRdb running MiXCR on the 5' RACE reads. This sample yields 1.5 million to 2 million distinct CDR3 sequences, of which around 40% are seen a single time; under 30% belongs to the top ten. The specimen was blood. These receptors were taken from a human donor in good health.

The chain couples TRBV20-1 to TRBJ2-1; TRBD1 is a possible D gene (6 bases). The CDR3 is 14 residues long. Trimming stripped 3 bases from V and 3 bases from J, with 12 bases between. Germline V gene data show CDR1 as DFQATT and CDR2 as SNEGSKA (reference sequence). This CDR3 reads CSASVDSFYNEQFF. CDR3 sequence (DNA): TGCAGTGCTAGTGTGGACAGCTTCTACAATGAGCAGTTCTTC.

The table lists this clonotype with a few counts. V usage is TRBV12-3 or TRBV12-4 and J usage is TRBJ1-2; the match to TRBD1 covers 8 bases. The CDR3 runs to 13 residues. The ends lost 5 bases at V and 8 bases at J; junction bases unmatched: 7. CDR3 protein: CASSLRGTGGYTF. The CDR3 DNA reads as TGTGCCAGCAGTCTTAGGGGGACAGGAGGCTACACCTTC.

The V gene is TRBV4-3, the J gene TRBJ1-5, with 9 bases fitting TRBD1. CDR1 and CDR2 (germline): LGHNA, YSLEER. J lost 7 bases, V lost 3 bases, and 7 bases had no gene match. CDR3 length: 15 amino acids. DNA for the CDR3: TGCGCCAGCAGCCAGGGGACAGGGAGGGGGCAGCCCCAGCATTTT. Amino acid sequence: CASSQGTGRGQPQHF.

The V and J genes are TRBV4-3 and TRBJ2-4; TRBD2 matches 7 bases. The CDR3 sequence is 15 residues long. CDR1 is LGHNA, CDR2 YSLEER, per germline. With 1 base clipped from V and 8 bases from J, the junction kept 8 bases outside the gene matches. The CDR3 region has the DNA TGCGCCAGCAGCCAAGGCCCGGGGGGTGTTCACATTCAGTACTTC. Translation gives CASSQGPGGVHIQYF.

This chain connects TRBV10-3 to TRBJ1-6; the match to TRBD1 covers 10 bases. The CDR3 has 16 amino acids. Germline lookup yields CDR1 ENHRY and CDR2 SYGVKD. With 0 bases clipped from V and 9 bases from J, the junction kept 5 bases outside the gene matches. For the CDR3, the DNA is TGTGCCATCAGTGAGTCGCTTGGACAGGGGGTTTCACCCCTCCACTTT. Protein product: CAISESLGQGVSPLHF.

The genes are TRBV6-1 and TRBJ1-6; 9 positions match TRBD1. This CDR3 contains 14 residues. The ends lost 6 bases at V and 8 bases at J; junction bases unmatched: 5. CDR1 is MNHNS, CDR2 SASEGT, per germline. CDR3 sequence: CASRDRDRDSPLHF. In nucleotides, the CDR3 is TGTGCCAGCAGGGACCGGGACAGGGATTCACCCCTCCACTTT.

The chain combines TRBV10-3 with TRBJ1-1; unclear D gene. Per germline, CDR1 ENHRY and CDR2 SYGVKD. The CDR3 has 14 residues. The ends were cut back, 6 bases at V and 4 bases at J, with 15 bases in the middle. CDR3 residues: CAIRDREGGTEAFF. The CDR3 nucleotides are TGTGCCATCAGGGACCGGGAGGGTGGCACTGAAGCTTTCTTT.

V gene TRBV5-1 combines with J gene TRBJ2-1, with D perhaps assigned TRBD1 or TRBD2 (7 bases each). CDR3 size: 14 residues. From germline, CDR1 is SGHRS and CDR2 YFSETQ. V lost 7 bases and J 3 bases, leaving 14 bases between the germline ends. The CDR3 region has the DNA TGCGCCAGCGGGGGGGACAGCATCTACAATGAGCAGTTCTTC. This gives the protein CASGGDSIYNEQFF.

With respect to this clonotype: The junction shows a germline mismatch at one end, possibly a read error. In DNA, the CDR3 is TGTGCCAGCAGACCTCCCCTCGCAGGAGATATGCAGTATTTT. Protein product: CASRPPLAGDMQYF. This chain uses TRBV12-3 or TRBV12-4 with TRBJ2-3; D unclear. CDR3 length: 14 amino acids.

J is TRBJ1-1 and V is TRBV7-2; the D is unclear. The length of the CDR3 is 12 residues. Germline lookup yields CDR1 SGHTA and CDR2 FQGNSA. V was pared by 4 bases and J by 6 bases, with 9 bases between. The CDR3 sequence: CASSSRAAEAFF. The CDR3 DNA is TGTGCCAGCAGCTCCAGAGCGGCTGAAGCTTTCTTT.

With regard to this clonotype: A read error may produce the germline difference seen at one junction end. The V gene is TRBV29-1, the J gene TRBJ2-1; possible D gene TRBD1, 6 bases. Germline CDR1 and CDR2: SQVTM and ANQGSEA. The CDR3 covers 14 residues. This CDR3 reads CSVVTGTLEYEQYF. The CDR3 DNA reads as TGCAGCGTCGTTACCGGGACATTAGAATACGAGCAGTATTTC.

J is TRBJ2-5 and V is TRBV6-6; 8 bases map to TRBD1. The better agreement between TRBJ2-7 and the DNA end casts doubt on the J call. The CDR3 spans 17 residues. The V gene's germline CDR1 is MNHNY and CDR2 SVGAGI (reference sequence). CDR3 sequence reads: CASSSDPLTGAGYEQYF. CDR3 nucleotide sequence: TGTGCCAGCAGTTCCGACCCACTGACAGGGGCGGGATACGAGCAGTACTTC.

This clonotype was recorded once. The chain couples TRBV5-1 to TRBJ2-1; 8 nucleotides match TRBD2. Germline values: CDR1 SGHRS, CDR2 YFSETQ. The CDR3 has 17 amino acids. Unmatched junction bases numbered 5, after V lost 0 bases and J lost 0 bases. DNA of the CDR3: TGCGCCAGCAGCTTGGATGGGAGCGGGAGCTCCTACAATGAGCAGTTCTTC. Translated, it gives CASSLDGSGSSYNEQFF.

The chain has TRBV6-2 or TRBV6-3 and TRBJ1-5, with a possible D match to TRBD1 (5 bases). The CDR3 is 16 residues long. The V gene lost 7 bases and the J gene lost 6 bases, with 22 bases spanning the gap. The germline V gene encodes CDR1 MNHEY and CDR2 SVGEGT. The CDR3 loop reads CASTQRGRGIPQPQHF. CDR3 nucleotide sequence: TGTGCCAGCACCCAAAGGGGACGGGGGATCCCTCAGCCCCAGCATTTT.

The rearrangement joins TRBV7-2 to TRBJ1-4, with a tentative D call TRBD1 (6 bases). The germline V gene encodes CDR1 SGHTA and CDR2 FQGNSA. This CDR3 contains 17 residues. The V end was cut by 1 base, the J end by 1 base, with 13 bases between. CDR3 sequence: CASSLDSGAGTNEKLFF. The CDR3 DNA sequence: TGTGCCAGCAGCTTAGATTCGGGGGCAGGAACTAATGAAAAACTGTTTTTT.

The genes are TRBV4-1 and TRBJ2-1; D perhaps matches TRBD2 (5 bases). CDR1 is MGHRA and CDR2 is YSYEKL in the germline V gene. V lost 4 bases and J 3 bases, leaving 16 bases between the germline ends. The CDR3 runs 16 residues. The CDR3 is CASSPGKGGFYNEQFF. CDR3 DNA: TGCGCCAGCAGCCCCGGGAAGGGTGGTTTCTACAATGAGCAGTTCTTC.

This clonotype has more than one count but fewer than ten. V gene TRBV19 combines with J gene TRBJ1-2, with 9 bases identical to TRBD1. The CDR3 covers 14 residues. V was pared by 5 bases and J by 8 bases, with 9 bases of the junction left unmatched. CDR1 and CDR2 from the germline V gene are LNHDA and SQIVND (reference sequence). The CDR3 sequence: CASSFQHGTGGYTF. Here the CDR3 DNA reads TGTGCCAGTAGTTTTCAGCACGGGACAGGGGGCTACACCTTC.

The CDR3 is CASSYLAGRDEQYF. In nucleotides, the CDR3 is TGTGCCAGCAGTTATCTTGCAGGGCGGGACGAGCAGTACTTC. This chain uses TRBV6-2 or TRBV6-3 with TRBJ2-7, with D possibly called TRBD1 or TRBD2 (5 bases each). The V and J ends lost 3 bases and 5 bases respectively, with 14 bases between them. The germline gives CDR1 MNHEY, CDR2 SVGEGT. The length of the CDR3 is 14 residues.

This clonotype was counted only a few times. The CDR3 DNA is TGTGCCAGCAGCCAAGAATGGATTTCCTACAATGAGCAGTTCTTC. This codes for CASSQEWISYNEQFF. The chain combines TRBV4-2 with TRBJ2-1; D unclear. The V gene lost 0 bases and the J gene lost 1 base, with 7 bases spanning the gap. Germline V CDR1 and CDR2: LGHNA, YNFKEQ. This CDR3 is built from 15 residues.

This clonotype was seen repeatedly, ten times or more. The chain recombines TRBV9 with TRBJ1-1, with D possibly matching TRBD1 (5 bases). There are 13 residues in the CDR3. Deletions cut 5 bases from V and 1 base from J, with 9 bases between. From germline, CDR1 is SGDLS and CDR2 YYNGEE. The CDR3 DNA is TGTGCCAGCAGTGGACATCCGAACACTGAAGCTTTCTTT. It translates to CASSGHPNTEAFF. The entire variable domain, with the rest obtained from reference TRBV9 and TRBJ1-1, is as follows: DSGVTQTPKHLITATGQRVTLRCSPRSGDLSVYWYQQSLDQGLQFLIQYYNGEERAKGNILERFSAQQFPDLHSELNLSSLELGDSALYFCASSGHPNTEAFFGQGTRLTVV.

This clonotype has a handful of counts. The J gene is TRBJ2-1, the V gene TRBV6-2 or TRBV6-3; 10 positions agree with TRBD2. The trim removed 0 bases at V and 4 bases at J, leaving 3 bases unmatched. Germline CDR1 reads MNHEY; CDR2 reads SVGEGT. This CDR3 spans 16 amino acids. CDR3 coding DNA: TGTGCCAGCAGTTACTCGGGTAGCGGGGGGTACAATGAGCAGTTCTTC. As protein: CASSYSGSGGYNEQFF.

This clonotype has a handful of counts. The chain links TRBV5-1 to TRBJ2-7; D is possibly TRBD1 or TRBD2 (5 bases each). V was clipped by 4 bases and J by 3 bases, with 14 bases between them. The CDR3 is 14 residues long. From germline, CDR1 is SGHRS and CDR2 YFSETQ. The chain's CDR3 is CASSQAGTHYEQYF. The CDR3 coding sequence is TGCGCCAGCAGCCAAGCCGGGACGCACTACGAGCAGTACTTC.

This sequence joins TRBV24-1 and TRBJ2-1; TRBD1 matches 9 bases. This CDR3 contains 15 residues. Unmatched junction bases numbered 12, after V lost 3 bases and J lost 13 bases. The germline V gene has CDR1 KGHDR and CDR2 SFDVKD. The CDR3 region is CATSDPGQGIETQFF. In DNA form, the CDR3 reads TGTGCCACCAGTGATCCGGGACAGGGTATAGAGACCCAGTTCTTC.

This clonotype was counted between two and nine times. This chain joins TRBV5-5 and TRBJ2-7, with 8 bases aligning to TRBD2. CDR3 size: 15 residues. Unmatched junction bases numbered 7, after V lost 1 base and J lost 4 bases. Germline CDR1 is SGHKS and CDR2 is YYEKEE (reference sequence). This CDR3 is CASSLPLGTSYEQYF. The CDR3 coding sequence is TGTGCCAGCAGCTTGCCCCTCGGGACTAGTTACGAGCAGTACTTC.

The chain recombines TRBV12-3 or TRBV12-4 with TRBJ2-5, with TRBD1 identical over 10 bases. J gave up 0 bases and V 6 bases, and 7 bases lay outside the gene matches. The length of the CDR3 is 16 residues. CDR3 bases: TGTGCCAGCAGCTCCATGGACAGGGGGGACCAAGAGACCCAGTACTTC. This encodes CASSSMDRGDQETQYF.